Listed here are 3 T cell receptor beta chains from one sample, sequenced in a study of T cell repertoires in cytomegalovirus infection. TCRdb re-called the reads with MiXCR, one entry per CDR3 protein. The sample holds 400,000 or so distinct CDR3 sequences, around 32% seen once. Material: PBMCs. These receptors were obtained from a human donor in good health (CMV status not recorded). Some clones in this sample may be carry-over from other donors' samples.

This clonotype was seen more than once but under ten times. This CDR3 is CASTRLGGASYEQYF. The DNA of the CDR3 is TGTGCCAGCACCCGGTTGGGCGGGGCCTCCTACGAGCAGTACTTC. This chain links TRBV28 with TRBJ2-7; D may be TRBD2 (6 bases). Between the trimmed V and J ends, which lost 7 bases and 0 bases, there was a span of 16 bases. Per germline, CDR1 MDHEN and CDR2 SYDVKM. The CDR3 consists of 15 residues.

This CDR3 is CASSLEGRVNQPQHF. The CDR3 coding sequence is TGTGCCAGCAGCTTGGAGGGGCGAGTCAATCAGCCCCAGCATTTT. The chain recombines TRBV5-5 with TRBJ1-5, with D possibly being TRBD1 (5 bases). The V end was cut by 0 bases, the J end by 3 bases, with 10 bases between. Germline CDR1 and CDR2: SGHKS and YYEKEE (reference sequence). CDR3 length equals 15 residues.

This clonotype showed up just a few times. V usage is TRBV5-4 and J usage is TRBJ2-5; 13 positions agree with TRBD2. This CDR3 is 16 amino acids long. V shed 4 bases, J shed 5 bases, and the junction held 8 bases outside the gene matches. Germline lookup yields CDR1 SGHNT and CDR2 YYREEE (reference sequence). DNA for the CDR3: TGTGCCAGCAGCAGAGGACTAGCGGGGGTCGAGGAGACCCAGTACTTC. Protein sequence: CASSRGLAGVEETQYF.